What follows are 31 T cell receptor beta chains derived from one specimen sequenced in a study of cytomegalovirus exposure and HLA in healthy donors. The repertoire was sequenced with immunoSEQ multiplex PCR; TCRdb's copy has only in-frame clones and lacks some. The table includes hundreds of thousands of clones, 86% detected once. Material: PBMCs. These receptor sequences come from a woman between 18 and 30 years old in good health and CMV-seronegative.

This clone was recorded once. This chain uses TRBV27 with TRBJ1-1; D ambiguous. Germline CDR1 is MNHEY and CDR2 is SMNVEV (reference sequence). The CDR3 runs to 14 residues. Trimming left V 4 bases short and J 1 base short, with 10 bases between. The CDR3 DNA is TGTGCCAGCAGTTGGGGAGGGAAGAACACTGAAGCTTTCTTT. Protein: CASSWGGKNTEAFF.

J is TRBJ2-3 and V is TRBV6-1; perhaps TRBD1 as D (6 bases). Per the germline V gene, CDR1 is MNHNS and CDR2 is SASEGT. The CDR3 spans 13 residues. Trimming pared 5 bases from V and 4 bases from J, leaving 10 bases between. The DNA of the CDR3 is TGTGCCAGCAGTCTACAGGGCGCAGATACGCAGTATTTT. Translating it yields CASSLQGADTQYF.

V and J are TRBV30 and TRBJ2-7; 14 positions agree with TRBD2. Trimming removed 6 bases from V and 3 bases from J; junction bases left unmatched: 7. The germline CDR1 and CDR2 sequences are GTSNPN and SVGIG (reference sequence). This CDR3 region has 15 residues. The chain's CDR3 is CACRLAGGPFYEQYF. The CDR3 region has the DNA TGTGCCTGCCGACTAGCGGGAGGGCCGTTCTACGAGCAGTACTTC.

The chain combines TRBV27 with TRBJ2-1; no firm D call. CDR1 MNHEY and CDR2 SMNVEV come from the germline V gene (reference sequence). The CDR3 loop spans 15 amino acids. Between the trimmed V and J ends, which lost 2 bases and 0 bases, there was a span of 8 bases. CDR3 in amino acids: CASSLPGSSYNEQFF. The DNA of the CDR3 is TGTGCCAGCAGTTTACCGGGTAGCTCCTACAATGAGCAGTTCTTC.

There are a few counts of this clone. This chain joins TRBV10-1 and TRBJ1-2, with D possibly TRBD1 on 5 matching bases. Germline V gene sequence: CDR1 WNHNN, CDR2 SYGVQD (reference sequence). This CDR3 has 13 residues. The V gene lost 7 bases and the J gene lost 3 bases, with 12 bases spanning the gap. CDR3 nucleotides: TGCGCCAGCATAACTGGGGGGGACTATGGCTACACCTTC. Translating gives CASITGGDYGYTF.

The CDR3, as DNA: TGTGCCAGTAGTATTTCGGGGGGGCAGGCTTCTGGGGCCAACGTCCTGACTTTC. It translates to CASSISGGQASGANVLTF. This chain joins TRBV19 and TRBJ2-6, with 8 bases aligning to TRBD2. J gave up 1 base and V 3 bases, and 8 bases lay outside the gene matches. The V gene's germline CDR1 is LNHDA and CDR2 SQIVND (reference sequence). This CDR3 is built from 18 residues.

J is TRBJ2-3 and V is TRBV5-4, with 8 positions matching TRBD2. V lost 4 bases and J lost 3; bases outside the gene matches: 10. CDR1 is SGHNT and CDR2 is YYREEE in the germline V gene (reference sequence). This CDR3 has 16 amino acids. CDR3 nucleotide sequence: TGTGCCAGCAGCCCGGGAGGGGGTGGGTGGACAGATACGCAGTATTTT. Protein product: CASSPGGGGWTDTQYF.

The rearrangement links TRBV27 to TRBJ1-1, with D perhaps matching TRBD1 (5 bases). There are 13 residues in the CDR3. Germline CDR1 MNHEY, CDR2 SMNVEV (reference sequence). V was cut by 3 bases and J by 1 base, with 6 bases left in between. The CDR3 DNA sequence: TGTGCCAGCAGTTTGGGGCCGAACACTGAAGCTTTCTTT. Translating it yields CASSLGPNTEAFF.

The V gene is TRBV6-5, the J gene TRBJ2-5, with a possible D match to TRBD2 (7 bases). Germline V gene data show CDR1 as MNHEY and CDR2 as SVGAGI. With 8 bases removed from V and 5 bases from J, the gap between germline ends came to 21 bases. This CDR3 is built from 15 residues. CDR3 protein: CASATSGGQWETQYF. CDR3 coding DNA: TGTGCCAGCGCCACTTCGGGGGGCCAGTGGGAGACCCAGTACTTC.

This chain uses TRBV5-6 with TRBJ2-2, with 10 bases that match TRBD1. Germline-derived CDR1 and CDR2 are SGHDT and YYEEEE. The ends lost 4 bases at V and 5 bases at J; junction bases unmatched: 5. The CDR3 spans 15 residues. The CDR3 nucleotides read TGTGCCAGCAGCCCGCGGACAGGGGGGACCGGGGAGCTGTTTTTT. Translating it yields CASSPRTGGTGELFF.

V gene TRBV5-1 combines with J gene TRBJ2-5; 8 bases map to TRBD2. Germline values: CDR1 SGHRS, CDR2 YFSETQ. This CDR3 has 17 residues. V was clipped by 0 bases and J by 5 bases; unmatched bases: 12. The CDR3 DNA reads TGCGCCAGCAGCTTGGCCGGGATAGCGGGGACGTTCGAGACCCAGTACTTC. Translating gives CASSLAGIAGTFETQYF.

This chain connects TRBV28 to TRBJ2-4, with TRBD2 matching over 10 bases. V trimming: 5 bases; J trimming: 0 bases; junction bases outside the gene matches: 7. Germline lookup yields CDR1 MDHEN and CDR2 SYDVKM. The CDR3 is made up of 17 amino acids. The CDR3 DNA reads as TGTGCCAGCAGTCTGACTAGCGGGTTAATAGCCAAAAACATTCAGTACTTC. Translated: CASSLTSGLIAKNIQYF. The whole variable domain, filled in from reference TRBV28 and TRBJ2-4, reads DVKVTQSSRYLVKRTGEKVFLECVQDMDHENMFWYRQDPGLGLRLIYFSYDVKMKEKGDIPEGYSVSREKKERFSLILESASTNQTSMYLCASSLTSGLIAKNIQYFGAGTRLSVL.

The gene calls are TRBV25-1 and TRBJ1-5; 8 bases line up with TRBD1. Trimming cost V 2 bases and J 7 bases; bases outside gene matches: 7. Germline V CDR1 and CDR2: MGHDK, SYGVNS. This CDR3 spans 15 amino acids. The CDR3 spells CASSERGTGKQPQHF. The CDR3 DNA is TGTGCCAGCAGTGAACGTGGGACAGGAAAACAGCCCCAGCATTTT.

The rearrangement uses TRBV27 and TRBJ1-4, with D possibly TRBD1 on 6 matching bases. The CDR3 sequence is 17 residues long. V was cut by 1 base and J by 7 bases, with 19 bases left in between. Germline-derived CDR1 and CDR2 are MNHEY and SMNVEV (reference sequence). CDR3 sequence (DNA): TGTGCCAGCAGTTTATTCTTCGGGGGGGGCGTATCTGAAAAACTGTTTTTT. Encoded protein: CASSLFFGGGVSEKLFF.

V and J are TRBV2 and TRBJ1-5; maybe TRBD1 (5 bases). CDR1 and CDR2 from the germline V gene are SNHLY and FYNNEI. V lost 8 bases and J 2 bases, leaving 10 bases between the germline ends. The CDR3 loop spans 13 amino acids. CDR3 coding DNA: TGTGCCAGCTTGGGGGGGGGCAATCAGCCCCAGCATTTT. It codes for CASLGGGNQPQHF.

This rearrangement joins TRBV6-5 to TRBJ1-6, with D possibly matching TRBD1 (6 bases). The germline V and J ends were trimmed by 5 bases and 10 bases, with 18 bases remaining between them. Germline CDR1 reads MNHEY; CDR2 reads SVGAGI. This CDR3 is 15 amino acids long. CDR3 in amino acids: CASSRTTGTGSPLHF. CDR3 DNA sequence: TGTGCCAGCAGTAGGACGACAGGAACGGGATCACCCCTCCACTTT.

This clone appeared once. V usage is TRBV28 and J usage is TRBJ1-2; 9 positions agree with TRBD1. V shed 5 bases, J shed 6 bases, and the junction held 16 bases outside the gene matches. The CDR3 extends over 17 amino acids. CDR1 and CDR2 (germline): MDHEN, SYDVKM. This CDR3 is CASSLPGQGRQRHGYTF. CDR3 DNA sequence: TGTGCCAGCAGTCTTCCCGGACAGGGGAGGCAAAGGCATGGCTACACCTTC.

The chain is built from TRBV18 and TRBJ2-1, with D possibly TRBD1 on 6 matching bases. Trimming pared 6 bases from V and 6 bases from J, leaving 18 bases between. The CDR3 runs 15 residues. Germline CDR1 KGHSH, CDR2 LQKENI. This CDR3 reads CASSPSTGSANEQFF. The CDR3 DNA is TGTGCCAGCTCCCCCAGTACAGGGAGCGCCAATGAGCAGTTCTTC. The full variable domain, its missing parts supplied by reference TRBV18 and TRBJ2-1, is NAGVMQNPRHLVRRRGQEARLRCSPMKGHSHVYWYRQLPEEGLKFMVYLQKENIIDESGMPKERFSAEFPKEGPSILRIQQVVRGDSAAYFCASSPSTGSANEQFFGPGTRLTVL.

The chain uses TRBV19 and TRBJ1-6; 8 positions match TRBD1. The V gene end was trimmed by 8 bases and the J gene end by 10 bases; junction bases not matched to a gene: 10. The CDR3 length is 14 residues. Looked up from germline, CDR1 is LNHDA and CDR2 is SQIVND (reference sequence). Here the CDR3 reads CASHDRGLDSPLHF. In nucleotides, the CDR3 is TGTGCCAGTCACGACAGGGGTTTAGACTCACCCCTCCACTTT.

DNA for the CDR3: TGTGCCAGCTCAGCCGGTGTCGGTTTCAAGTCCTACGAGCAGTACTTC. Translated, it gives CASSAGVGFKSYEQYF. The V and J genes are TRBV18 and TRBJ2-7, with D unresolved. The CDR3 contains 16 residues. Germline V gives CDR1 KGHSH, CDR2 LQKENI. The V gene lost 5 bases and the J gene lost 1 base, with 18 bases spanning the gap.

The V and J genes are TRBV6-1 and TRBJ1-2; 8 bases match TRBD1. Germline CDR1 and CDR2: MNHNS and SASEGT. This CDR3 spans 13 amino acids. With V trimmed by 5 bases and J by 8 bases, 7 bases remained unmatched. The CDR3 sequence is CASSIRTGNGYTF. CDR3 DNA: TGTGCCAGCAGTATACGGACAGGGAACGGCTACACCTTC.

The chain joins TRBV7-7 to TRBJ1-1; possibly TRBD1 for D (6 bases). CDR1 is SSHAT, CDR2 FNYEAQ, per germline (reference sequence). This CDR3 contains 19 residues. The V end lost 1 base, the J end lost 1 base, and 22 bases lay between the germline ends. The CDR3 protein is CASSLGLGLTGYRNTEAFF. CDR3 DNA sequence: TGTGCCAGCAGCTTAGGTTTGGGATTGACAGGATATAGGAACACTGAAGCTTTCTTT.

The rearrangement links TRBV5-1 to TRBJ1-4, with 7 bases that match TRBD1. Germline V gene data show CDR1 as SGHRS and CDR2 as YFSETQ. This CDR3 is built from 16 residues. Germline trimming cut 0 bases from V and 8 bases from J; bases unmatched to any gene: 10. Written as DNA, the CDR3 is TGCGCCAGCAGCTTGGCCAGTAGACAGGGCGGCGAAAAACTGTTTTTT. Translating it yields CASSLASRQGGEKLFF.

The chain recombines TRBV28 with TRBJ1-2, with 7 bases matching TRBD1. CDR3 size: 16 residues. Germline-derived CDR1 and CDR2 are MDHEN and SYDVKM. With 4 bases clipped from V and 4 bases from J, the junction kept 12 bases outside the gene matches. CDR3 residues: CASSSIGTANRYGYTF. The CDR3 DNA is TGTGCCAGCAGTTCCATTGGGACAGCAAACCGCTATGGCTACACCTTC.

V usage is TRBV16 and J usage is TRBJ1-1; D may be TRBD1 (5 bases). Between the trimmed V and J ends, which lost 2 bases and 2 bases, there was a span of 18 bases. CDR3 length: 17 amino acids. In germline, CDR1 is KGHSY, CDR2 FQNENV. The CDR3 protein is CASSQLIHTTENTEAFF. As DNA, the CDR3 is TGTGCCAGCAGCCAACTGATCCATACGACAGAAAACACTGAAGCTTTCTTT.

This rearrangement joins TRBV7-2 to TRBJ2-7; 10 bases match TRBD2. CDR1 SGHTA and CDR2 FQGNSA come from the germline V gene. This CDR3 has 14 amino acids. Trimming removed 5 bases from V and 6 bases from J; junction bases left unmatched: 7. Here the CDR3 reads CASSLQIAGGEQYF. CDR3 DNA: TGTGCCAGCAGCCTACAAATAGCGGGAGGCGAGCAGTACTTC.

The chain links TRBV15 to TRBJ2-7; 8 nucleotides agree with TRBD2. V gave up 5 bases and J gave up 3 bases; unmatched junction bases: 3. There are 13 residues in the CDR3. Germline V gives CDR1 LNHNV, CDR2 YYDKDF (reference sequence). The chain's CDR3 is CATSLREDYEQYF. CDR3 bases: TGTGCCACCAGCTTGCGGGAGGACTACGAGCAGTACTTC.

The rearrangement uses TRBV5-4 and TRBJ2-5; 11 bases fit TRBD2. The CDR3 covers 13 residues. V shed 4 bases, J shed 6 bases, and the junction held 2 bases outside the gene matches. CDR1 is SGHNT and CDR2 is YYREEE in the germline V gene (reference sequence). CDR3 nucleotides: TGTGCCAGCAGCCTAGCGGGGGGCCAGACCCAGTACTTC. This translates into CASSLAGGQTQYF.

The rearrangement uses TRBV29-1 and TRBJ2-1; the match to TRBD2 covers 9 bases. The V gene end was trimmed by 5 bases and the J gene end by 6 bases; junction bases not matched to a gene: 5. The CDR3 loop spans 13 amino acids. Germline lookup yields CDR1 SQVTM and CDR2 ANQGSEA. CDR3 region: CSVRATSGNEQFF. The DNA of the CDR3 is TGCAGCGTTCGGGCGACTAGCGGCAATGAGCAGTTCTTC.

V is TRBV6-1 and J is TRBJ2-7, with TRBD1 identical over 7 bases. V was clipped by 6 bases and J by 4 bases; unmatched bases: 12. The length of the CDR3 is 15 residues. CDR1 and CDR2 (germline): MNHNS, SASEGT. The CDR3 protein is CASRISDRAGYEQYF. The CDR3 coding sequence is TGTGCCAGCAGGATATCTGACAGGGCAGGGTACGAGCAGTACTTC.

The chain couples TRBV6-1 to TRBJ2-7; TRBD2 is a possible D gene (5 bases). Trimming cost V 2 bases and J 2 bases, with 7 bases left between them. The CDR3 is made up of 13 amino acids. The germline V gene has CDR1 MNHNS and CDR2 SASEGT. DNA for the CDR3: TGTGCCAGCAGTGAACGAGGGACCTACGAGCAGTACTTC. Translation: CASSERGTYEQYF.